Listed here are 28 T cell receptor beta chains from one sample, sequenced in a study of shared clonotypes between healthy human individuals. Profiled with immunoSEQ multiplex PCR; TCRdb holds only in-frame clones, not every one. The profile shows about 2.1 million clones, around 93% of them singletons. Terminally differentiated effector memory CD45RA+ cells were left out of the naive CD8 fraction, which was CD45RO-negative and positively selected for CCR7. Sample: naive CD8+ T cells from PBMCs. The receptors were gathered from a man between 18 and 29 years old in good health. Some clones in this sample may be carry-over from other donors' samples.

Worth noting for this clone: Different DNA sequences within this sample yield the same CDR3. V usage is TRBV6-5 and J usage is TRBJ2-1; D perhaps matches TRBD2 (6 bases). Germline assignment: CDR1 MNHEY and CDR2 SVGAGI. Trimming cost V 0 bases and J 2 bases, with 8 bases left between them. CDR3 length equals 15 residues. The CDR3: CASSYSGTAYNEQFF. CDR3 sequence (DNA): TGTGCCAGCAGTTACTCCGGGACTGCCTACAATGAGCAGTTCTTC.

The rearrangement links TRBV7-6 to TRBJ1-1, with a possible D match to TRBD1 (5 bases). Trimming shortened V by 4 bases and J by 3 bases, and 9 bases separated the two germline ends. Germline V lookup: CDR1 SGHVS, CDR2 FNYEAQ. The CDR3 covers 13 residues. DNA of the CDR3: TGTGCCAGCAGCTCAGAGACAGACACTGAAGCTTTCTTT. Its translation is CASSSETDTEAFF.

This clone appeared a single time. The CDR3 region has the DNA TGTGCCAGCAGCTCCGCCGGGACTAGCGGTTACAATGAGCAGTTCTTC. This sequence encodes CASSSAGTSGYNEQFF. This sequence joins TRBV13 and TRBJ2-1, with 11 bases lining up with TRBD2. With V trimmed by 4 bases and J by 4 bases, 6 bases remained unmatched. There are 16 residues in the CDR3. In germline, CDR1 is PRHDT, CDR2 FYEKMQ (reference sequence).

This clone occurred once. The CDR3: CASSPSRGRAGNEQFF. In nucleotides, the CDR3 is TGTGCCAGCAGTCCCTCCCGCGGGAGGGCCGGGAATGAGCAGTTCTTC. The V call is TRBV28, the J call TRBJ2-1; 9 positions match TRBD2. This CDR3 region has 16 residues. Germline-derived CDR1 and CDR2 are MDHEN and SYDVKM. V trimming: 5 bases; J trimming: 7 bases; junction bases outside the gene matches: 12. The full variable domain, rest sourced from reference TRBV28 and TRBJ2-1, is DVKVTQSSRYLVKRTGEKVFLECVQDMDHENMFWYRQDPGLGLRLIYFSYDVKMKEKGDIPEGYSVSREKKERFSLILESASTNQTSMYLCASSPSRGRAGNEQFFGPGTRLTVL.

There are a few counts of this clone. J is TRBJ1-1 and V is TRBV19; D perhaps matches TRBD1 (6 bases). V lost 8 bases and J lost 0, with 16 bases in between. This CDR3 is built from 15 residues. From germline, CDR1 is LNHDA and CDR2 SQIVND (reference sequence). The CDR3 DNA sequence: TGTGCCAGTTTGAGGACAGACTATATGAACACTGAAGCTTTCTTT. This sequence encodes CASLRTDYMNTEAFF.

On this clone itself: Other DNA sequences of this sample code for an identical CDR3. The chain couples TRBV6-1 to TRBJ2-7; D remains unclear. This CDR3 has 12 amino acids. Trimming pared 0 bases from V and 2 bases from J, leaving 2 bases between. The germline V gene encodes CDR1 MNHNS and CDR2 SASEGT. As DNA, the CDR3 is TGTGCCAGCAGTGAAGCTCCCTACGAGCAGTACTTC. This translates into CASSEAPYEQYF.

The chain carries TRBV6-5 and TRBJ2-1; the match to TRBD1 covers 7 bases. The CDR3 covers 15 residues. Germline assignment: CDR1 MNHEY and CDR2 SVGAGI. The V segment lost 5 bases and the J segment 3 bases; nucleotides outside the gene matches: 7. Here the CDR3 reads CASSHRDSSYNEQFF. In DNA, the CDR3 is TGTGCCAGCAGTCACCGGGACAGCAGCTACAATGAGCAGTTCTTC.

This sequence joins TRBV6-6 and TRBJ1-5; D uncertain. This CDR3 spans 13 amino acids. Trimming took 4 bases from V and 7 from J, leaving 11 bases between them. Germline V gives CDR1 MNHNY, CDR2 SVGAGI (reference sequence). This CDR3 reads CASSLSGEQPQHF. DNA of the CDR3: TGTGCCAGCAGTTTAAGCGGTGAACAGCCCCAGCATTTT.

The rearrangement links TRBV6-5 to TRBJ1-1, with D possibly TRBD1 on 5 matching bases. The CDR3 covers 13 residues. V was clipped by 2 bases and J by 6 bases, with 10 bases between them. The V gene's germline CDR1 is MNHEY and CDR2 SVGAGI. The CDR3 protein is CASSYQGFAEAFF. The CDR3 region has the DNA TGTGCCAGCAGTTACCAGGGTTTCGCTGAAGCTTTCTTT.

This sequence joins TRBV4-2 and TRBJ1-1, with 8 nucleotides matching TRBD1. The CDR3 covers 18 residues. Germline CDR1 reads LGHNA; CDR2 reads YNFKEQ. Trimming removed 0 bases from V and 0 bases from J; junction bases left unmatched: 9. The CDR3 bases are TGTGCCAGCAGCCAAGATTCACCAGGGGGCGAAATGAACACTGAAGCTTTCTTT. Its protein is CASSQDSPGGEMNTEAFF.

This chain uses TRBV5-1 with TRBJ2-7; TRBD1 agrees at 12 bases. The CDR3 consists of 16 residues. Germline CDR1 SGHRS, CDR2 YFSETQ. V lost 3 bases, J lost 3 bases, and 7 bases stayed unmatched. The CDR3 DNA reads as TGCGCCAGCAGCTGGGGACAGGGGGCTCTAGGCTACGAGCAGTACTTC. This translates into CASSWGQGALGYEQYF.

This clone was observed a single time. The CDR3 here is CASSPAIMGAKNIQYF. Written as DNA, the CDR3 is TGTGCCAGCTCACCGGCGATCATGGGGGCCAAAAACATTCAGTACTTC. This chain connects TRBV18 to TRBJ2-4; D is unresolved. This CDR3 contains 16 residues. Germline CDR1 and CDR2: KGHSH and LQKENI. With 3 bases removed from V and 1 base from J, the gap between germline ends came to 13 bases.

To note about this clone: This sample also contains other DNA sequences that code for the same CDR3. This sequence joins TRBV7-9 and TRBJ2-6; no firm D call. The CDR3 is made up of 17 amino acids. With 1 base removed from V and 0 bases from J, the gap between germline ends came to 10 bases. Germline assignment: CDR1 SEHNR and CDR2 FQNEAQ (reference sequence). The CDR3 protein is CASSLGGSPSGANVLTF. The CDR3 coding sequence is TGTGCCAGCAGCTTAGGTGGTAGTCCCTCTGGGGCCAACGTCCTGACTTTC.

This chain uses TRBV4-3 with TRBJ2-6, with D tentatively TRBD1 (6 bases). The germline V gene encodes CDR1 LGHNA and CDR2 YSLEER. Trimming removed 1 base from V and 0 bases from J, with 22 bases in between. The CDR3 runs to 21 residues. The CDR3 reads CASSQVGLVGSRGSGANVLTF. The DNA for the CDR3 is TGCGCCAGCAGCCAAGTTGGATTGGTGGGATCCAGGGGCTCTGGGGCCAACGTCCTGACTTTC.

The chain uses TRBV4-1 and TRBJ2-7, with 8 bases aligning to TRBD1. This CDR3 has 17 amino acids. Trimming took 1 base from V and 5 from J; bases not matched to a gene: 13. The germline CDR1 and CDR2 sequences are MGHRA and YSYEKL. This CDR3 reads CASSQGPPGQVLHEQYF. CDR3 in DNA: TGCGCCAGCAGCCAAGGCCCACCGGGACAGGTGTTACACGAGCAGTACTTC.

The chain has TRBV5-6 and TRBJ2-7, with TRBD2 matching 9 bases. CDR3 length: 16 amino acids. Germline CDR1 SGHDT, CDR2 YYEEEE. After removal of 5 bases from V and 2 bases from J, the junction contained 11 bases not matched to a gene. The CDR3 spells CASSSLAGAPTYEQYF. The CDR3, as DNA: TGTGCCAGCAGTTCGTTAGCGGGAGCCCCAACCTACGAGCAGTACTTC. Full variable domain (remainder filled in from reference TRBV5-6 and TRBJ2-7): DAGVTQSPTHLIKTRGQQVTLRCSPKSGHDTVSWYQQALGQGPQFIFQYYEEEERQRGNFPDRFSGHQFPNYSSELNVNALLLGDSALYLCASSSLAGAPTYEQYFGPGTRLTVT.

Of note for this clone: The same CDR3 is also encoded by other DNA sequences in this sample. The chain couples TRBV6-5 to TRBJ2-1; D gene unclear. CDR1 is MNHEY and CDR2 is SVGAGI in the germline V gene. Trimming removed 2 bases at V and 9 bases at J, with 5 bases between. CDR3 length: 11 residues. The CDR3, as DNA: TGTGCCAGCAGTTACGGTGGTGAGCAGTTCTTC. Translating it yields CASSYGGEQFF.

Here the CDR3 DNA reads TGCAGCGTTGAAGATCCTGGGGCCCTCTATGGCTACACCTTC. It is translated as CSVEDPGALYGYTF. The chain has TRBV29-1 and TRBJ1-2; a weak D match, TRBD1 (5 bases). CDR1 SQVTM and CDR2 ANQGSEA come from the germline V gene. This CDR3 contains 14 residues. V lost 0 bases to trimming and J lost 4 bases, with 12 bases between them.

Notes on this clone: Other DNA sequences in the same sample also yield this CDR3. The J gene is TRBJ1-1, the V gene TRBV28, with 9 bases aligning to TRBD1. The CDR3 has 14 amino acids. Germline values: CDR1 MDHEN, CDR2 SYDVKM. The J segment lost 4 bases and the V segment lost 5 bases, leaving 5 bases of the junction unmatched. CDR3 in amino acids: CASSPDRGGTEAFF. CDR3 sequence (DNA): TGTGCCAGCAGTCCAGACAGGGGGGGCACTGAAGCTTTCTTT.

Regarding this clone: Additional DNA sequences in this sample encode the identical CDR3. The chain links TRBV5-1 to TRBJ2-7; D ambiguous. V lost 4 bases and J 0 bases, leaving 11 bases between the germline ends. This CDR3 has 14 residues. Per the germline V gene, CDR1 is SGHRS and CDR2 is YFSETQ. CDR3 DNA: TGCGCCAGCAGCCTAACTTCGGGCTCCTACGAGCAGTACTTC. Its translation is CASSLTSGSYEQYF. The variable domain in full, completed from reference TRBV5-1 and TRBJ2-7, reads KAGVTQTPRYLIKTRGQQVTLSCSPISGHRSVSWYQQTPGQGLQFLFEYFSETQRNKGNFPGRFSGRQFSNSRSEMNVSTLELGDSALYLCASSLTSGSYEQYFGPGTRLTVT.

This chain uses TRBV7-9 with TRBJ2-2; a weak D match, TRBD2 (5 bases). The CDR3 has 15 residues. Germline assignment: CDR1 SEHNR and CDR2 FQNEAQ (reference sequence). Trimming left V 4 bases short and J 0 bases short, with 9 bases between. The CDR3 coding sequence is TGTGCCAGCAGCTGGCCCGGGACGAACACCGGGGAGCTGTTTTTT. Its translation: CASSWPGTNTGELFF.

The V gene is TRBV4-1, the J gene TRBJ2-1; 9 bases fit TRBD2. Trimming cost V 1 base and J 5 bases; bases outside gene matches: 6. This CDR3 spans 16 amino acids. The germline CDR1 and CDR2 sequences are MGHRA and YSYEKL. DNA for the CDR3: TGCGCCAGCAGCCAAGGGACTGGACTAGCGAACAATGAGCAGTTCTTC. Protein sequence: CASSQGTGLANNEQFF.

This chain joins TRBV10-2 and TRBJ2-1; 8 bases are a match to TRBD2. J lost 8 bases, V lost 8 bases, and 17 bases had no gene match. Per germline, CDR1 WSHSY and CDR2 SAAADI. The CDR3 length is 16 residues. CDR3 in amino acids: CASRNRGGGRYDEQFF. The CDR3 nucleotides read TGCGCCAGCCGTAACCGGGGGGGCGGGAGGTATGATGAGCAGTTCTTC.

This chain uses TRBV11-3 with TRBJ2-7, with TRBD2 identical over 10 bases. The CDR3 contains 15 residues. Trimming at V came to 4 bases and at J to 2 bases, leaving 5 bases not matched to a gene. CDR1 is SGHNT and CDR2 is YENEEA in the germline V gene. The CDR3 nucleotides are TGTGCCAGCAGCTACGGACTAGCGGAAACCTACGAGCAGTACTTC. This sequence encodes CASSYGLAETYEQYF.

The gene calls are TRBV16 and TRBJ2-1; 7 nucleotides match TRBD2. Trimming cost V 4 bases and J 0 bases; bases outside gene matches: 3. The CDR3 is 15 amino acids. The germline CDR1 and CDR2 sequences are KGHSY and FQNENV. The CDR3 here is CASSRASGSYNEQFF. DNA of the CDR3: TGTGCCAGCAGCCGAGCTAGCGGCTCCTACAATGAGCAGTTCTTC.

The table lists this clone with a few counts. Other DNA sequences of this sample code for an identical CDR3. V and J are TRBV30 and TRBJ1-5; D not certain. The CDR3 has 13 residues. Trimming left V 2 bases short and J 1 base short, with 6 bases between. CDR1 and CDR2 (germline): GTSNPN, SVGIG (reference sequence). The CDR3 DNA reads TGTGCCTGGAGTCGAGACAGCAATCAGCCCCAGCATTTT. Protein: CAWSRDSNQPQHF.

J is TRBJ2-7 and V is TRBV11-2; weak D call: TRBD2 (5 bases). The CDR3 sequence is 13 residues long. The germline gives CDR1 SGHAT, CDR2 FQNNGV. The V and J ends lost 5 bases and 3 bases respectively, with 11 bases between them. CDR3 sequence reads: CASSPGLVYEQYF. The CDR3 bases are TGTGCCAGCAGCCCTGGACTTGTCTACGAGCAGTACTTC.

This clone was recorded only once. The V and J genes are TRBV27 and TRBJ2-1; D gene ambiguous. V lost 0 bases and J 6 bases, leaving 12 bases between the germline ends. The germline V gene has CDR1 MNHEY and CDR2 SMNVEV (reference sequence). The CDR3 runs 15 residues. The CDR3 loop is CASSLSSLQANEQFF. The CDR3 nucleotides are TGTGCCAGCAGTTTATCTAGCCTTCAGGCCAATGAGCAGTTCTTC.